This TCR beta chain was captured by sequencing in a study of cytomegalovirus exposure and HLA in healthy donors. Across the study: The 95 to 150 validation repertoires used a platform that matched the one used for the 550 to 800 first-cohort repertoires, as a later analysis reported.

Findings and caveats of the study: Over 150 TCR beta chains were listed as cytomegalovirus-associated. Most TCR sequences were uncommon, yet certain public TCRs appeared in many donors.

On this clone: Its antigen is currently unknown.

Germline V gene lookup returns CDR1 MNHNS and CDR2 SASEGT. This CDR3 region has 15 residues. V lost 2 bases to trimming and J lost 1 base, with 10 bases between them. Clones were read by immunoSEQ multiplex PCR, and TCRdb kept only the in-frame ones, dropping some. The profile shows around 350,000 clones, just over 85% of them singletons. The specimen sequenced was PBMCs. The rearrangement uses TRBV6-1 and TRBJ2-3, with D perhaps matching TRBD2 (5 bases). This TCR was recovered from a woman aged 18-35 years in good health and CMV-seronegative. The DNA of the CDR3 is TGTGCCAGCAGTGAAACGAGCGGTGGCACAGATACGCAGTATTTT. This codes for CASSETSGGTDTQYF.